This entry concerns a single TCR beta chain. The data belong to a study of blood T cell repertoires in COVID-19. Across the whole study: Samples came from the United States, Italy and Spain, spanning acute and convalescent COVID-19.

In the authors' workflow: For nucleated cells, counts were estimated from reference gene primer amplification. Profiling relied on immunoSEQ multiplex PCR, and the TCRdb table lists in-frame clones only, not all of them. V, J and clone size derive from that table, while D and trimming were established from the DNA sequence. The sample has about 13,000 clones, 65% to 90% seen once. This CDR3 region has 13 residues. CDR1 WNHNN and CDR2 SYGVQD come from the germline V gene (reference sequence). V gave up 3 bases and J gave up 4 bases, with 9 bases separating them. Specimen: peripheral blood. The chain combines TRBV10-1 with TRBJ1-1; D is ambiguous. The receptor was isolated from an elderly man with acute or convalescent COVID-19. The CDR3 reads CASSDRIGTEAFF. CDR3 coding DNA: TGCGCCAGCAGTGACAGGATTGGCACTGAAGCTTTCTTT.